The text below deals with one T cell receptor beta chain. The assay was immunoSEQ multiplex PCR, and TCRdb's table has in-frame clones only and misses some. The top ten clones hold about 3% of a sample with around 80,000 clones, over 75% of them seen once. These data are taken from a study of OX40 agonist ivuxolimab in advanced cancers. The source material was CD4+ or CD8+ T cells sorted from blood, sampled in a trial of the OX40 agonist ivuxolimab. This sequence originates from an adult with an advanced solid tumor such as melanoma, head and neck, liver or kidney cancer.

DNA for the CDR3: TGCAGCTTCGTCCCGGTAGATACGCAGTATTTT. It translates to CSFVPVDTQYF. J is TRBJ2-3 and V is TRBV29-1, with no clear D. Trimming cost V 8 bases and J 5 bases, with 11 bases left between them. The CDR3 has 11 amino acids. Germline CDR1 SQVTM, CDR2 ANQGSEA.